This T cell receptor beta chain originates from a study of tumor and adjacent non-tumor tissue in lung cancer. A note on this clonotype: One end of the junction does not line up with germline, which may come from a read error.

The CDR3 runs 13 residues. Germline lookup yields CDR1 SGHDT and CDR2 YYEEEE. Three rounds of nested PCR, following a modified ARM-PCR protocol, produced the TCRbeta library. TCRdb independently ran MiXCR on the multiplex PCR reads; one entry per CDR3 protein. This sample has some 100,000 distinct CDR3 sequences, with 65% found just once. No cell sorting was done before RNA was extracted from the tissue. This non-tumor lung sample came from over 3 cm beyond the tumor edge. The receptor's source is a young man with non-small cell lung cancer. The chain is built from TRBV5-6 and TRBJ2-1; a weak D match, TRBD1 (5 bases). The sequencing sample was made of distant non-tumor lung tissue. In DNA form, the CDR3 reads TGTGCCAGCAGCATGGGGCGGATCAATAAGCAGTTCTTC. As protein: CASSMGRINKQFF.